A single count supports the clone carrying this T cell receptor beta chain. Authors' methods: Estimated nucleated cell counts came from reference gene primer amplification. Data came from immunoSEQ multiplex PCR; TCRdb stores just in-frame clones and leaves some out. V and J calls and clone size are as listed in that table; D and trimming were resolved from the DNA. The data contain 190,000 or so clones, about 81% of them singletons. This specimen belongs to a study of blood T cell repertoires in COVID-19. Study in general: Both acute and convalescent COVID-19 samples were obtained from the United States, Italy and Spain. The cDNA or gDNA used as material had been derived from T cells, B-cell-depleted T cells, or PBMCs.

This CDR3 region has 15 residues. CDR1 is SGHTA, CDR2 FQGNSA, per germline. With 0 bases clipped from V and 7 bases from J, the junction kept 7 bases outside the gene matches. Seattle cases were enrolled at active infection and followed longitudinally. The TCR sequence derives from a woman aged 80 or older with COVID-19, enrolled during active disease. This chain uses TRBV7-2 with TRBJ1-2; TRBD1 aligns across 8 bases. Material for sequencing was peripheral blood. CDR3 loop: CASSLAQGAKGGYTF. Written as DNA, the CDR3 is TGTGCCAGCAGCTTAGCTCAGGGGGCTAAGGGTGGCTACACCTTC.